These 14 T cell receptor beta chains were all obtained from the same sample, sequenced in a study of Tregs in tolerant kidney transplant recipients. Mixed chimerism was transient after nonmyeloablative marrow transplants from related graft donors. The method was immunoSEQ multiplex PCR; TCRdb's version includes in-frame clones alone and lacks a portion of them. Its table records some 5,800 clones. The starting material was CD8+ T cells from blood (PBMCs), obtained 12 months after the transplant. The receptors were gathered from a human patient who received a combined kidney and bone marrow transplant. Some T cells may be transferred from the graft donor.

The chain's CDR3 is CASAGGYQPQHF. The sequenced part of the CDR3 DNA is TGTGCCAGCGCGGGGGGGTATCAGCCC. This rearrangement joins TRBV2 to TRBJ1-5; perhaps TRBD1 as D (5 bases). The read terminates 3 residues ahead of where the CDR3 ends, so the germline J gene completes it. The CDR3 extends over 12 amino acids. V was shortened by 8 bases and J by 5 bases, with 10 bases between the two germline ends. Germline V lookup: CDR1 SNHLY, CDR2 FYNNEI. Full variable domain (outside the CDR3, taken from reference TRBV2 and TRBJ1-5): EPEVTQTPSHQVTQMGQEVILRCVPISNHLYFYWYRQILGQKVEFLVSFYNNEISEKSEIFDDQFSVERPDGSNFTLKIRSTKLEDSAMYFCASAGGYQPQHFGDGTRLSIL.

About this clone itself: The sequenced fragment ends 3 residues before the CDR3 boundary, so the rest is inferred from the germline J gene. The chain has TRBV20-1 and TRBJ2-5; the match to TRBD2 covers 10 bases. The germline gives CDR1 DFQATT, CDR2 SNEGSKA (reference sequence). With V trimmed by 6 bases and J by 2 bases, 18 bases remained unmatched. This CDR3 is 18 amino acids long. Partial CDR3 DNA: TGCAGTGCACTAAACCCAGGGCTAGCGGGAGCCCCACAAGAGACC. This codes for CSALNPGLAGAPQET. The entire CDR3 is CSALNPGLAGAPQETQYF.

In the case of this clone: The read ends 3 residues before the CDR3 terminus; that terminus is restored from the germline J gene. The chain is built from TRBV7-9 and TRBJ2-2; 8 positions agree with TRBD1. The CDR3 has 15 residues. The J segment lost 1 base and the V segment lost 5 bases, leaving 3 bases of the junction unmatched. Germline V gene lookup returns CDR1 SEHNR and CDR2 FQNEAQ (reference sequence). The covered CDR3 bases are TGTGCCAGCAGCCCCGGGACAGGGAACACCGGGGAG. Protein sequence: CASSPGTGNTGE. The full CDR3 is CASSPGTGNTGELFF.

As to this clone: The read halts 3 residues ahead of the CDR3 end, with the missing end drawn from the germline J gene. The rearrangement links TRBV18 to TRBJ2-5; D is undetermined. CDR3 length equals 13 residues. V was cut by 6 bases and J by 5 bases, with 13 bases left in between. Germline V CDR1 and CDR2: KGHSH, LQKENI. The sequenced part of the CDR3 DNA is TGTGCCAGCTCCCAGGCCCCCCGGGAGACC. The encoded protein is CASSQAPRET. In full, the CDR3 is CASSQAPRETQYF.

Worth noting for this clone: Read sequence stops 3 residues before the CDR3 end, and the germline J gene provides the missing end. The V gene is TRBV19, the J gene TRBJ2-7; D might be TRBD1 (6 bases). This CDR3 has 15 residues. Germline V gene data show CDR1 as LNHDA and CDR2 as SQIVND (reference sequence). Trimming removed 6 bases from V and 1 base from J, with 16 bases in between. The CDR3 protein is CASSMMGHESYEQYF. The sequenced part of the CDR3 DNA is TGTGCCAGTAGCATGATGGGACACGAATCCTACGAG. Complete variable domain (other parts from reference TRBV19 and TRBJ2-7): DGGITQSPKYLFRKEGQNVTLSCEQNLNHDAMYWYRQDPGQGLRLIYYSQIVNDFQKGDIAEGYSVSREKKESFPLTVTSAQKNPTAFYLCASSMMGHESYEQYFGPGTRLTVT.

On this clone: The sequence runs out 3 residues before the end of the CDR3; the remainder is reconstructed from the germline J gene. The chain joins TRBV6-1 to TRBJ1-2; D remains ambiguous. CDR3 length: 15 amino acids. The V end lost 2 bases, the J end lost 4 bases, and 14 bases lay between the germline ends. CDR1 MNHNS and CDR2 SASEGT come from the germline V gene. CDR3 DNA, as far as it was read: TGTGCCAGCAGTGAACAGTTGGCCTCCGCCTATGGC. This translates into CASSEQLASAYG. The entire CDR3 protein is CASSEQLASAYGYTF.

In regard to this clone: The read comes to an end 3 residues before the CDR3 does, leaving the germline J gene to fill in the end. V usage is TRBV7-9 and J usage is TRBJ1-4; no reliable D call. Deletions cut 5 bases from V and 5 bases from J, with 15 bases between. The germline CDR1 and CDR2 sequences are SEHNR and FQNEAQ (reference sequence). The CDR3 covers 15 residues. CDR3 bases read: TGTGCCAGCAGCCCGAGGACGACTATCAATGAAAAA. The encoded protein is CASSPRTTINEK. The entire CDR3 reads CASSPRTTINEKLFF. The complete variable domain, with remaining parts taken from reference TRBV7-9 and TRBJ1-4, reads DTGVSQNPRHKITKRGQNVTFRCDPISEHNRLYWYRQTLGQGPEFLTYFQNEAQLEKSRLLSDRFSAERPKGSFSTLEIQRTEQGDSAMYLCASSPRTTINEKLFFGSGTQLSVL.

Points on this clone: The DNA ends 3 residues before the CDR3 does, and the rest of the CDR3 is filled in from the germline J gene. V gene TRBV7-6 combines with J gene TRBJ2-1; 14 bases align to TRBD2. This CDR3 is built from 18 residues. The V gene's germline CDR1 is SGHVS and CDR2 FNYEAQ. Losses at the gene ends were 1 base for V and 8 bases for J; bases not matched to a gene: 10. Partial CDR3 DNA: TGTGCCAGCAGCTTAGGACTAGCGGGAGGGCCCGGAGTCGATGAG. It specifies CASSLGLAGGPGVDE. The complete CDR3 reads CASSLGLAGGPGVDEQFF.

Remarks on this clone: The CDR3 extends 3 residues past the end of the read, so its final part is completed from the germline J gene. This chain connects TRBV19 to TRBJ2-5, with D possibly matching TRBD2 (5 bases). CDR1 is LNHDA and CDR2 is SQIVND in the germline V gene (reference sequence). The CDR3 length is 14 residues. V lost 3 bases to trimming and J lost 3 bases, with 11 bases between them. The DNA read from the CDR3 is TGTGCCAGTAGTATCGGCGGGTACAAAGAGACC. This codes for CASSIGGYKET. The entire CDR3 is CASSIGGYKETQYF.

A remark on this clone: The read terminates 3 residues before the CDR3 end, so the remaining end is supplied by the germline J gene. The V call is TRBV12-3 or TRBV12-4, the J call TRBJ2-2; the match to TRBD2 covers 11 bases. V was pared by 5 bases and J by 6 bases, with 5 bases of the junction left unmatched. The length of the CDR3 is 15 residues. The CDR3 is CASSLRLAGPGELFF. Partial CDR3 DNA: TGTGCCAGCAGTCTCCGACTAGCGGGGCCCGGGGAG.

On this clone itself: The sequence runs out 3 residues before the end of the CDR3; the remainder is reconstructed from the germline J gene. The J gene is TRBJ2-7, the V gene TRBV7-2; 7 bases fit TRBD2. Germline trimming cut 5 bases from V and 6 bases from J; bases unmatched to any gene: 4. Germline CDR1 SGHTA, CDR2 FQGNSA. The CDR3 runs to 12 residues. The part of the CDR3 DNA that was read is TGTGCCAGCAGCCGGCTAGCGGCCGAG. Translated: CASSRLAAE. The entire CDR3 is CASSRLAAEQYF. The whole variable domain, remainder taken from reference TRBV7-2 and TRBJ2-7, is GAGVSQSPSNKVTEKGKDVELRCDPISGHTALYWYRQSLGQGLEFLIYFQGNSAPDKSGLPSDRFSAERTGGSVSTLTIQRTQQEDSAVYLCASSRLAAEQYFGPGTRLTVT.

Points on this clone: The read falls 3 residues short of the CDR3 end, and the missing part is taken from the germline J gene. This chain joins TRBV7-3 and TRBJ2-3; weak D call: TRBD1 (6 bases). The germline V gene encodes CDR1 SGHTA and CDR2 FQGTGA. V was trimmed by 5 bases and J by 2 bases, leaving 14 bases between them. The CDR3 runs to 15 residues. CDR3 DNA, as far as it was read: TGTGCCAGCAGCCCAGGGGCGTTATCCACAGATACG. Encoded protein: CASSPGALSTDT. The entire CDR3 protein reads CASSPGALSTDTQYF.

As to this clone: The sequence runs out 3 residues before the end of the CDR3; the remainder is reconstructed from the germline J gene. The same CDR3 arises from other DNA sequences in this sample as well. The chain links TRBV5-1 to TRBJ2-7; 8 bases are a match to TRBD1. CDR1 is SGHRS, CDR2 YFSETQ, per germline. The CDR3 consists of 15 residues. V shed 1 base and J 3 bases; nucleotides not matched to a gene: 6. CDR3 bases read: TGCGCCAGCAGCTTGACGGCAGGGGGCGGCTACGAG. It specifies CASSLTAGGGYE. The whole CDR3 sequence reads CASSLTAGGGYEQYF.

Comments on this clone: The DNA ends 3 residues before the CDR3 does, and the rest of the CDR3 is filled in from the germline J gene. The rearrangement uses TRBV19 and TRBJ1-1; possibly TRBD1 for D (5 bases). The V end lost 7 bases, the J end lost 2 bases, and 11 bases lay between the germline ends. The germline gives CDR1 LNHDA, CDR2 SQIVND (reference sequence). This CDR3 has 13 residues. CDR3 sequence: CASTPGVNTEAFF. CDR3 DNA, as far as it was read: TGTGCCAGTACCCCGGGGGTCAACACTGAA.